A selection of T cell receptor beta chains follows, all from one sample in a study of shared clonotypes between healthy human individuals. Clones were read by immunoSEQ multiplex PCR, and TCRdb kept only the in-frame ones, dropping some. The table has 450,000 to 550,000 clones, 79% seen once; the top ten hold roughly 13%. Source material: PBMCs. These receptors originate from a woman between 40 and 50 years old in good health. Some clones in this sample may be carry-over from other donors' samples. CDR3s leave out the opening cysteine and the closing phenylalanine or tryptophan.

TRBV4-3,14,TRBJ2-1,ASSPEWRAGPNEQF
TRBV15,17,TRBJ2-5,ATSRDKGTGLPDQETQY
TRBV7-9,15,TRBJ2-5,ASSLGETSGSLETQY
TRBV10-3,13,TRBJ2-7,AIKKSSGRAYEQY
TRBV6-1,14,TRBJ2-1,ASSDEGLAGGDEQF
TRBV19,11,TRBJ2-7,ATKTPSSYEQY
TRBV29-1,13,TRBJ2-6,SVEEAGTGANVLT
TRBV7-9,11,TRBJ2-1,ASSFKRESEQF
TRBV27,13,TRBJ2-5,ASSLSWGGGETQY
TRBV4-1,12,TRBJ1-4,ASRRTESNEKLF
TRBV5-4,14,TRBJ2-3,ASSLGTSGRADTQY
TRBV11-2,15,TRBJ2-1,ASSLPPSGGSYNEQF
TRBV5-4,12,TRBJ2-4,ASRLQGGKNIQY
TRBV5-5,9,TRBJ1-2,ASSAGDGYT
TRBV29-1,10,TRBJ1-2,SGRTGDYGYT
TRBV25-1,12,TRBJ1-1,ASSRPGPHTEAF
TRBV11-2,15,TRBJ2-1,ASRIWGLAGKGNEQF
TRBV7-6,15,TRBJ2-1,ASSQGTSGRSYNEQF
TRBV6-1,11,TRBJ1-1,ASRTVRNTEAF
TRBV5-1,15,TRBJ2-5,ASSLRPTYSVQETQY
TRBV18,13,TRBJ2-7,ASSPTQGLAGEQY
TRBV7-9,10,TRBJ2-1,ASSLGGDEQF
TRBV4-3,16,TRBJ2-7,ASSQDIGRDGSTYEQY
TRBV14,16,TRBJ2-2,ASSQRYGTPTNTGELF